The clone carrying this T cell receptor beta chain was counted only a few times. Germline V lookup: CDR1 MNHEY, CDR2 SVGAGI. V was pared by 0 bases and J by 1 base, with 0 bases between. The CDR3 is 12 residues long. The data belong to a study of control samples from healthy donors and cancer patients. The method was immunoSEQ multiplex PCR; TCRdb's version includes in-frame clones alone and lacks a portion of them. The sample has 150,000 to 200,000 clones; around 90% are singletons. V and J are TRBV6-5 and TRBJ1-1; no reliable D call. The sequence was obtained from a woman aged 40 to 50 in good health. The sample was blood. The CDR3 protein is CASSYSNTEAFF. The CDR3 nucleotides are TGTGCCAGCAGTTACTCGAACACTGAAGCTTTCTTT.